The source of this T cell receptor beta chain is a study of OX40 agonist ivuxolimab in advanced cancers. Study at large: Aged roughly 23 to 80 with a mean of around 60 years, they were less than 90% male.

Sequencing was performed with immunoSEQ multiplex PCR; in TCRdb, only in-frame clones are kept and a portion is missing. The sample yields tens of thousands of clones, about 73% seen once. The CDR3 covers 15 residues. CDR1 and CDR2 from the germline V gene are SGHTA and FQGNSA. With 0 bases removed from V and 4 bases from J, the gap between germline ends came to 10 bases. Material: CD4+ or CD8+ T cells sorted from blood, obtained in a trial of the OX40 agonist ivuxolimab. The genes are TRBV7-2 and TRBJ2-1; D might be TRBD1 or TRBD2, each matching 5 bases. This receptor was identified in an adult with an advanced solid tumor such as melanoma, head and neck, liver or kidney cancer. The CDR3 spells CASSLAADKYNEQFF. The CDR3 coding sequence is TGTGCCAGCAGCTTAGCAGCGGACAAGTACAATGAGCAGTTCTTC.